This TCR beta chain was obtained from a study of T-cell reconstitution after alpha-beta-depleted transplantation in children. This clonotype appeared a few times. The CDR3 extends over 14 amino acids. The V end lost 0 bases, the J end lost 5 bases, and 9 bases lay between the germline ends. CDR1 and CDR2 from the germline V gene are LGHNA and YSLEER. Library preparation (for TCRbeta) was performed with unique molecular identifiers. TCRdb re-analysed the PCR reads in MiXCR, keeping a single row per CDR3 protein. This sample has under 150,000 distinct CDR3 sequences, with about 9.6% found just once. The gene calls are TRBV4-3 and TRBJ2-3; D is unclear. The TCR originated in a girl under three years old who had a stem cell transplant for combined immunodeficiency, so the T cells may come from the graft donor. The source material was PBMCs, mostly from graft donor cells, sampled 180 days after TCRalphabeta/CD19-depleted stem cell transplant. CDR3 sequence reads: CASSQDGAKDTQYF. In DNA form, the CDR3 reads TGCGCCAGCAGCCAAGACGGAGCGAAAGATACGCAGTATTTT.